This entry is about one T cell receptor (beta chain). This CDR3 is 12 amino acids long. Trimming removed 8 bases from V and 2 bases from J, with 4 bases in between. Per the germline V gene, CDR1 is MNHNY and CDR2 is SVGAGI (reference sequence). This specimen belongs to a study of blood T cell repertoires in COVID-19. Study information: The samples span acute and convalescent COVID-19 from the United States, Italy and Spain. Nucleic acid was either cDNA or gDNA, and it came from T cells, B-cell-depleted T cells, or PBMCs.

In the original analysis: Nucleated cell number was recorded as an estimate derived from reference gene primer amplification. TCRdb's table, derived via immunoSEQ multiplex PCR, lists solely in-frame clones and lacks some. For V, J and clone size, that table is used; D and trimming come from the DNA. The sample carries 45,000 to 50,000 clones, more than 75% recorded once. Seattle patients were enrolled during active infection and followed longitudinally. The sample was peripheral blood. The source of this sequence is a woman older than 75 with COVID-19, enrolled during active disease. V is TRBV6-6 and J is TRBJ2-6, with unresolved D. CDR3 residues: CASRAGANVLTF. The CDR3 bases are TGTGCCAGCCGGGCTGGGGCCAACGTCCTGACTTTC.